The 20 T cell receptor beta chains below were found in one sample sequenced in a study of technical replicates of blood from a handful of donors. The table came from immunoSEQ multiplex PCR; TCRdb's copy has only in-frame clones and leaves some out. The sample records more than 75,000 clones, around 94% being singletons. The specimen was T cells isolated from PBMCs. These receptors were obtained from a human donor in good health.

The chain couples TRBV4-3 to TRBJ2-2, with 13 bases fitting TRBD2. CDR1 is LGHNA and CDR2 is YSLEER in the germline V gene. The CDR3 spans 17 residues. After removal of 0 bases from V and 6 bases from J, the junction contained 4 bases not matched to a gene. The CDR3 protein is CASSQEGLAGDPGELFF. The CDR3 DNA follows: TGCGCCAGCAGCCAAGAAGGACTAGCGGGAGATCCCGGGGAGCTGTTTTTT.

V and J are TRBV11-3 and TRBJ2-7; tentatively, D is TRBD1 (5 bases). The CDR3 runs to 13 residues. V dropped 3 bases and J dropped 1 base, with 7 bases sitting between them. The germline V gene has CDR1 SGHNT and CDR2 YENEEA. The CDR3 spells CASSFQGSYEQYF. The CDR3 nucleotides are TGTGCCAGCAGCTTTCAGGGATCCTACGAGCAGTACTTC.

The J gene is TRBJ1-2, the V gene TRBV15; 12 nucleotides agree with TRBD1. The CDR3 consists of 17 residues. Germline V CDR1 and CDR2: LNHNV, YYDKDF (reference sequence). Trimming at V came to 3 bases and at J to 1 base, leaving 6 bases not matched to a gene. CDR3 bases: TGTGCCACCAGCAGTCCGGGACAGGGGGCTGGTAACTATGGCTACACCTTC. Amino acid sequence: CATSSPGQGAGNYGYTF.

The rearrangement links TRBV28 to TRBJ1-5, with D possibly matching TRBD1 (5 bases). Per the germline V gene, CDR1 is MDHEN and CDR2 is SYDVKM. The CDR3 covers 11 residues. The germline V and J ends were trimmed by 8 bases and 6 bases, with 8 bases remaining between them. CDR3 bases: TGTGCCAGCTGCAGGGTTCAGCCCCAGCATTTT. This sequence encodes CASCRVQPQHF. The whole variable domain, filled in from reference TRBV28 and TRBJ1-5, reads DVKVTQSSRYLVKRTGEKVFLECVQDMDHENMFWYRQDPGLGLRLIYFSYDVKMKEKGDIPEGYSVSREKKERFSLILESASTNQTSMYLCASCRVQPQHFGDGTRLSIL.

J is TRBJ2-1 and V is TRBV11-3; 14 nucleotides line up with TRBD2. This CDR3 has 14 residues. CDR1 SGHNT and CDR2 YENEEA come from the germline V gene. V lost 5 bases and J lost 14; bases outside the gene matches: 8. The CDR3 nucleotides are TGTGCCAGCAGCCCAACCGGGACTAGCGGGAGAAAGTTCTTC. Its translation: CASSPTGTSGRKFF.

This chain links TRBV7-8 with TRBJ2-7, with D perhaps matching TRBD1 (6 bases). There are 12 residues in the CDR3. The V end was cut by 5 bases, the J end by 6 bases, with 11 bases between. Germline lookup yields CDR1 SGHVS and CDR2 FQNEAQ. CDR3 residues: CASSRQEREQYF. CDR3 in DNA: TGTGCCAGCAGCAGACAGGAGCGCGAGCAGTACTTC.

The V gene is TRBV5-4, the J gene TRBJ2-2, with 7 nucleotides matching TRBD2. V shed 2 bases, J shed 2 bases, and the junction held 3 bases outside the gene matches. Germline-derived CDR1 and CDR2 are SGHNT and YYREEE (reference sequence). The length of the CDR3 is 15 residues. The CDR3 region is CASSLPGLNTGELFF. The CDR3 coding sequence is TGTGCCAGCAGCTTACCGGGACTAAACACCGGGGAGCTGTTTTTT.

V gene TRBV30 combines with J gene TRBJ2-7; 10 nucleotides match TRBD1. The CDR3 length is 15 residues. Germline V CDR1 and CDR2: GTSNPN, SVGIG (reference sequence). V lost 1 base and J lost 2; bases outside the gene matches: 5. The CDR3 coding sequence is TGTGCCTGGAGTGCCGACAGGGGGCAGGCCTACGAGCAGTACTTC. Amino acids: CAWSADRGQAYEQYF.

The CDR3 protein is CASSRRDGPNYGYTF. For the CDR3, the DNA is TGTGCCAGCAGCCGGCGGGACGGCCCTAACTATGGCTACACCTTC. The chain is built from TRBV11-3 and TRBJ1-2, with D maybe TRBD1 (5 bases). The germline V and J ends were trimmed by 5 bases and 0 bases, with 13 bases remaining between them. This CDR3 is built from 15 residues. Germline lookup yields CDR1 SGHNT and CDR2 YENEEA.

V is TRBV9 and J is TRBJ2-1, with 9 bases that match TRBD2. V shed 5 bases, J shed 8 bases, and the junction held 8 bases outside the gene matches. The CDR3 totals 14 residues. The V gene's germline CDR1 is SGDLS and CDR2 YYNGEE. CDR3 bases: TGTGCCAGCAGTCCGGGACTAGCTTTAGATGAGCAGTTCTTC. Protein sequence: CASSPGLALDEQFF.

This chain connects TRBV10-3 to TRBJ1-1, with D possibly being TRBD1 (5 bases). This CDR3 comprises 14 residues. V was trimmed by 0 bases and J by 2 bases, leaving 7 bases between them. Germline values: CDR1 ENHRY, CDR2 SYGVKD. In DNA form, the CDR3 reads TGTGCCATCAGTGAGTCGGACAAAAACACTGAAGCTTTCTTT. It codes for CAISESDKNTEAFF.

Written as DNA, the CDR3 is TGTGCCACGTCGGGACAGCCGGGCGAGCAGTACTTC. Translated, it gives CATSGQPGEQYF. V usage is TRBV6-6 and J usage is TRBJ2-7, with 7 bases fitting TRBD1. Germline values: CDR1 MNHNY, CDR2 SVGAGI (reference sequence). The CDR3 is made up of 12 amino acids. V lost 10 bases to trimming and J lost 6 bases; unmatched junction nucleotides: 9.

The V call is TRBV11-3, the J call TRBJ2-1; unclear D gene. Germline-derived CDR1 and CDR2 are SGHNT and YENEEA. The CDR3 sequence is 14 residues long. V was clipped by 1 base and J by 5 bases, with 9 bases between them. Here the CDR3 DNA reads TGTGCCAGCAGCTTAGGACTCTCGAACAATGAGCAGTTCTTC. Translated: CASSLGLSNNEQFF.

V gene TRBV10-3 combines with J gene TRBJ2-3; the D gene is possibly TRBD1 (5 bases). Germline V lookup: CDR1 ENHRY, CDR2 SYGVKD. V was pared by 8 bases and J by 2 bases, with 11 bases between. This CDR3 has 13 residues. CDR3 sequence reads: CAISGSVTDTQYF. Written as DNA, the CDR3 is TGTGCCATCTCAGGGTCCGTCACAGATACGCAGTATTTT.

J is TRBJ1-1 and V is TRBV28, with D perhaps TRBD1 (6 bases). Germline lookup yields CDR1 MDHEN and CDR2 SYDVKM. This CDR3 has 15 residues. With 5 bases removed from V and 4 bases from J, the gap between germline ends came to 17 bases. CDR3 sequence: CASSPLGGLGTEAFF. The CDR3 coding sequence is TGTGCCAGCAGTCCCCTCGGGGGGCTGGGCACTGAAGCTTTCTTT.

V is TRBV6-1 and J is TRBJ2-2; a possible D gene is TRBD1 (6 bases). The CDR3 length is 13 residues. Germline CDR1 reads MNHNS; CDR2 reads SASEGT. With 11 bases removed from V and 7 bases from J, the gap between germline ends came to 17 bases. CDR3 sequence (DNA): TGTGCCTCCAAGGGGGATGTAATCGGGGAGCTGTTTTTT. Translated: CASKGDVIGELFF.

The chain carries TRBV29-1 and TRBJ2-1; D unresolved. V lost 6 bases to trimming and J lost 0 bases, with 9 bases between them. The germline V gene has CDR1 SQVTM and CDR2 ANQGSEA. The CDR3 has 13 amino acids. The CDR3 DNA sequence: TGCAGCGTAGTTACAGCCTCCTACAATGAGCAGTTCTTC. Translating it yields CSVVTASYNEQFF.

The chain joins TRBV28 to TRBJ2-2, with D tentatively TRBD1 (7 bases). Germline loops: CDR1 MDHEN, CDR2 SYDVKM. CDR3 size: 16 residues. V lost 7 bases and J 8 bases, leaving 23 bases between the germline ends. The CDR3 coding sequence is TGTGCCAGCACCTACCCGGGGGACAGATCACCGGGGGAGCTGTTTTTT. Translated, it gives CASTYPGDRSPGELFF.

The chain is built from TRBV2 and TRBJ1-4; possible D gene TRBD1, 6 bases. This CDR3 has 15 amino acids. Germline V gene data show CDR1 as SNHLY and CDR2 as FYNNEI. Trimming stripped 5 bases from V and 2 bases from J, with 12 bases between. The CDR3 nucleotides are TGTGCCAGCAGTAGCAGGGGAGGGACTAATGAAAAACTGTTTTTT. It translates to CASSSRGGTNEKLFF.

This chain's CDR3 is CASSVQGEPQHF. The CDR3 DNA follows: TGTGCCAGCAGTGTACAGGGAGAGCCCCAGCATTTT. V usage is TRBV25-1 and J usage is TRBJ1-5, with D maybe TRBD1 (6 bases). This CDR3 has 12 amino acids. The germline V gene has CDR1 MGHDK and CDR2 SYGVNS. Trimming took 4 bases from V and 8 from J, leaving 9 bases between them.